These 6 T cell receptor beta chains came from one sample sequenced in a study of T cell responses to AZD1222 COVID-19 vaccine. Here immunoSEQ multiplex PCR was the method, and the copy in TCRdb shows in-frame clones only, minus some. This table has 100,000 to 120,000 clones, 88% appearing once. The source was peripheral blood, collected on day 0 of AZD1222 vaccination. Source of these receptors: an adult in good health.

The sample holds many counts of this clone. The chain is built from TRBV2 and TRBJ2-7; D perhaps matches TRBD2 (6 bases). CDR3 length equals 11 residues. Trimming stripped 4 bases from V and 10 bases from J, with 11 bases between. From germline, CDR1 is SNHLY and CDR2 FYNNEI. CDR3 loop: CASSGRLEQYF. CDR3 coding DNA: TGTGCCAGCAGTGGTCGACTAGAACAGTACTTC.

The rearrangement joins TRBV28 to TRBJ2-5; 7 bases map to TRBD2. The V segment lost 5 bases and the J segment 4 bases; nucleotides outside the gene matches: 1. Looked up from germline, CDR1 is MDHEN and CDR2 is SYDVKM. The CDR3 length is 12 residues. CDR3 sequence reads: CASSGTTETQYF. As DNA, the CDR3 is TGTGCCAGCAGTGGGACTACAGAGACCCAGTACTTC.

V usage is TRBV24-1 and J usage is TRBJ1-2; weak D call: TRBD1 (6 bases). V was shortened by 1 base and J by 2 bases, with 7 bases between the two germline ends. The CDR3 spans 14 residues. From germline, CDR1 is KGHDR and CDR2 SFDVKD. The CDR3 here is CATSDFGQNYGYTF. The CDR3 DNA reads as TGTGCCACCAGTGATTTCGGACAGAACTATGGCTACACCTTC.

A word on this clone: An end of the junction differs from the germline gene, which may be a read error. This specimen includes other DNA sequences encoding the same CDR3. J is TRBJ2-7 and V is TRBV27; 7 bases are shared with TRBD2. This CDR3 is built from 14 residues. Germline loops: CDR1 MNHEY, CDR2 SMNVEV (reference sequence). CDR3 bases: TGTGCCAGCAGTCCCTCCCGGGGAGGGTATGAGCAGTATTTC. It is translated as CASSPSRGGYEQYF.

The CDR3, as DNA: TGTGCCAGCAGCCCTGAGAGCTCTGGAAACACCATATATTTT. It translates to CASSPESSGNTIYF. The chain recombines TRBV7-9 with TRBJ1-3; D gene unclear. The CDR3 has 14 residues. Trimming stripped 5 bases from V and 0 bases from J, with 8 bases between. Looked up from germline, CDR1 is SEHNR and CDR2 is FQNEAQ (reference sequence).

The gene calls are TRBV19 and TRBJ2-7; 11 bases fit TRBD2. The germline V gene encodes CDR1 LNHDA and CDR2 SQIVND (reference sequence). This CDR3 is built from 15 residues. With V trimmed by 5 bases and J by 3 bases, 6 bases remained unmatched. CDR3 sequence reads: CASSVTSGNLYEQYF. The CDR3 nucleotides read TGTGCCAGTAGTGTGACTAGCGGGAATCTCTACGAGCAGTACTTC.